The 20 T cell receptor beta chains in this list originate from one sample, sequenced in a study of post-analysis software for immune sequencing data. Findings of the study overall: Roughly five TRBV segments were more frequent in patients than controls; TRBV5-6, TRBV5-1 and TRBV20-1 belonged to this group.

These receptors have no identified antigens. Prepared libraries of TCR beta cDNA carried unique molecular identifiers. TCRdb independently ran MiXCR on the PCR reads; one entry per CDR3 protein. The sample has about 560,000 distinct CDR3 sequences, 44% seen once. The sample comprised blood. These receptor sequences come from a girl under 18 with multiple sclerosis.

The CDR3 DNA follows: TGCGCCAGCAGTGACGCGGCCGCCCCCTACAATGAGCAGTTCTTC. It specifies CASSDAAAPYNEQFF. The rearrangement links TRBV10-2 to TRBJ2-1; D remains unclear. The germline CDR1 and CDR2 sequences are WSHSY and SAAADI. The CDR3 has 15 residues. The V end was cut by 3 bases, the J end by 2 bases, with 11 bases between.

The rearrangement joins TRBV10-3 to TRBJ2-5, with D perhaps TRBD1 (6 bases). The CDR3 contains 13 residues. Germline CDR1 reads ENHRY; CDR2 reads SYGVKD. V lost 7 bases and J lost 4, with 13 bases in between. The CDR3: CAIMGAPGETQYF. The CDR3 DNA sequence: TGTGCCATCATGGGGGCCCCGGGAGAGACCCAGTACTTC.

The table lists this clonotype with a few counts. The rearrangement uses TRBV24-1 and TRBJ2-7; 11 nucleotides line up with TRBD2. With 3 bases clipped from V and 2 bases from J, the junction kept 2 bases outside the gene matches. The length of the CDR3 is 15 residues. The germline V gene has CDR1 KGHDR and CDR2 SFDVKD. CDR3 sequence (DNA): TGTGCCACCAGTGATCAGACTAGCGGGGCCTACGAGCAGTACTTC. Encoded protein: CATSDQTSGAYEQYF.

The chain is built from TRBV20-1 and TRBJ2-1; 9 positions agree with TRBD2. Unmatched junction bases numbered 8, after V lost 5 bases and J lost 6 bases. CDR1 is DFQATT, CDR2 SNEGSKA, per germline (reference sequence). The CDR3 is 14 residues long. This CDR3 is CSAGIAGESNEQFF. The CDR3 coding sequence is TGCAGTGCTGGGATAGCGGGAGAATCCAATGAGCAGTTCTTC.

This rearrangement joins TRBV21-1 to TRBJ2-1; TRBD2, as called in the table, went unchecked against the DNA. TRBV21-1 is a pseudogene locus. The CDR3 contains 16 residues. CDR3 in amino acids: CASSKGPSGLYNEQFF. DNA of the CDR3: TGTGCCAGCAGCAAAGGGCCTAGCGGATTGTACAATGAGCAGTTCTTC.

V is TRBV12-3 or TRBV12-4 and J is TRBJ1-5; the D is unclear. Deletions cut 1 base from V and 3 bases from J, with 7 bases between. This CDR3 has 14 residues. CDR3 sequence reads: CASSLGAFNQPQHF. In nucleotides, the CDR3 is TGTGCCAGCAGTTTAGGGGCCTTCAATCAGCCCCAGCATTTT.

CDR3 DNA sequence: TGTGCCAGCAGCCTAACAAGACAGGCGATCCCCACACCCCTCCACTTT. Translation gives CASSLTRQAIPTPLHF. The V call is TRBV27, the J call TRBJ1-6, with TRBD1 as a possible D gene (6 bases). The CDR3 length is 16 residues. V shed 6 bases and J shed 11 bases, with 23 bases lying between them. Germline CDR1 and CDR2: MNHEY and SMNVEV (reference sequence).

The chain uses TRBV11-3 and TRBJ2-7, with a possible D match to TRBD2 (6 bases). CDR3 length: 13 amino acids. Germline CDR1 is SGHNT and CDR2 is YENEEA. The V gene lost 5 bases and the J gene lost 5 bases, with 13 bases spanning the gap. CDR3 bases: TGTGCCAGCAGCACCAGGGACTCTAACGAGCAGTACTTC. The encoded protein is CASSTRDSNEQYF.

The chain recombines TRBV10-3 with TRBJ2-7, with 9 bases that match TRBD1. Trimming took 6 bases from V and 5 from J; bases not matched to a gene: 11. The CDR3 runs to 15 residues. Germline CDR1 ENHRY, CDR2 SYGVKD. CDR3 bases: TGTGCCATCAGCGAAACGACAGGGGGAATCGACGAGCAGTACTTC. It encodes CAISETTGGIDEQYF.

This chain uses TRBV7-2 with TRBJ2-1; 7 bases are shared with TRBD2. CDR3 length: 15 residues. The germline V gene encodes CDR1 SGHTA and CDR2 FQGNSA. V trimming: 8 bases; J trimming: 2 bases; junction bases outside the gene matches: 9. CDR3: CASRGSTSAYNEQFF. For the CDR3, the DNA is TGTGCCAGCCGAGGTAGTACTAGCGCCTACAATGAGCAGTTCTTC.

This clonotype was picked up a small number of times. The chain employs TRBV12-3 or TRBV12-4 and TRBJ2-1, with D maybe TRBD2 (5 bases). The CDR3 sequence is 17 residues long. V lost 2 bases and J 1 base, leaving 15 bases between the germline ends. CDR3 sequence (DNA): TGTGCCAGCAGTTTATCTTCGGCGGAGCGGTCCTACAATGAGCAGTTCTTC. Translated: CASSLSSAERSYNEQFF.

J is TRBJ2-3 and V is TRBV20-1; TRBD2 agrees at 7 bases. V gave up 5 bases and J gave up 2 bases; unmatched junction bases: 16. Germline V lookup: CDR1 DFQATT, CDR2 SNEGSKA (reference sequence). The CDR3 is 17 amino acids. The CDR3 nucleotides are TGCAGTGCTGCCTCAATTTTTCAGCGGGGAAACACAGATACGCAGTATTTT. This translates into CSAASIFQRGNTDTQYF.

This clonotype was detected only a few times. V gene TRBV20-1 combines with J gene TRBJ2-4; possibly TRBD2 for D (6 bases). CDR1 and CDR2 from the germline V gene are DFQATT and SNEGSKA (reference sequence). Between the trimmed V and J ends, which lost 5 bases and 13 bases, there was a span of 15 bases. The CDR3 runs 11 residues. The CDR3 DNA reads as TGCAGTGCTGAGGGCGGGGCCCTCCAGTACTTC. This translates into CSAEGGALQYF.

V is TRBV11-2 and J is TRBJ1-4, with a possible D match to TRBD1 (6 bases). This CDR3 contains 14 residues. V was pared by 6 bases and J by 5 bases, with 13 bases between. Looked up from germline, CDR1 is SGHAT and CDR2 is FQNNGV. CDR3 DNA: TGTGCCAGCAGGGGGACACCCCAAAATGAAAAACTGTTTTTT. Translation gives CASRGTPQNEKLFF.

The chain couples TRBV20-1 to TRBJ2-7; TRBD2 agrees at 7 bases. The J call may be in error: the DNA end matches TRBJ2-5 better. The CDR3 is 14 residues long. Germline V CDR1 and CDR2: DFQATT, SNEGSKA (reference sequence). The CDR3 region has the DNA TGCAGTGCTCCACCGATGACTAGCAGTCAGACCCAGTACTTC. This encodes CSAPPMTSSQTQYF.

The chain employs TRBV5-1 and TRBJ2-5; TRBD2 might be the D (5 bases). Germline CDR1 reads SGHRS; CDR2 reads YFSETQ. This CDR3 region has 12 residues. V shed 2 bases and J shed 4 bases, with 6 bases lying between them. CDR3 DNA sequence: TGCGCCAGCAGCTTCGGGATAGAGACCCAGTACTTC. Protein sequence: CASSFGIETQYF.

This clonotype was recorded at least ten times. The chain is built from TRBV7-2 and TRBJ2-3; TRBD2 matches 13 bases. V shed 6 bases and J 4 bases; nucleotides not matched to a gene: 1. The CDR3 consists of 14 residues. The germline CDR1 and CDR2 sequences are SGHTA and FQGNSA. The CDR3 loop reads CASRTSGRPDTQYF. The CDR3 DNA reads TGTGCCAGCAGGACTAGCGGGAGGCCAGATACGCAGTATTTT.

This clonotype was detected only once. The chain uses TRBV12-3 or TRBV12-4 and TRBJ2-3; weak D call: TRBD2 (5 bases). The V end was cut by 6 bases, the J end by 12 bases, with 13 bases between. The CDR3 length is 11 residues. Written as DNA, the CDR3 is TGTGCCAGCAGCCCTCCGAGGGCTCAGTATTTT. Amino acid sequence: CASSPPRAQYF.

This chain connects TRBV20-1 to TRBJ1-2, with a tentative D call TRBD1 (6 bases). Germline V gene sequence: CDR1 DFQATT, CDR2 SNEGSKA (reference sequence). V was trimmed by 4 bases and J by 1 base, leaving 16 bases between them. The CDR3 contains 15 residues. The DNA for the CDR3 is TGCAGTGCTAAGTCCCGGGACACCAGTAACTATGGCTACACCTTC. Its protein product is CSAKSRDTSNYGYTF.

This clonotype has only a few counts. V gene TRBV20-1 combines with J gene TRBJ2-7; 9 bases map to TRBD1. The CDR3 totals 14 residues. The V and J ends lost 3 bases and 2 bases, in that order; junction bases with no gene match: 5. CDR1 DFQATT and CDR2 SNEGSKA come from the germline V gene (reference sequence). The CDR3 loop is CSARGDRDPYEQYF. CDR3 bases: TGCAGTGCTAGGGGGGACAGGGATCCCTACGAGCAGTACTTC.